What follows describes a single T cell receptor (beta chain). These data are taken from a study of T cell responses to AZD1222 COVID-19 vaccine. The ends were cut back, 8 bases at V and 4 bases at J, with 14 bases in the middle. Per germline, CDR1 MGHDK and CDR2 SYGVNS. CDR3 size: 14 residues. Clones were read by immunoSEQ multiplex PCR, and TCRdb kept only the in-frame ones, dropping some. The sample holds some 150,000 clones, 80% to 85% seen once. This TCR was sampled from an adult in good health. This sequence joins TRBV25-1 and TRBJ2-2; the D is unclear. Specimen: peripheral blood, collected on day 0 of MenACWY control vaccination. As DNA, the CDR3 is TGTGCCAGCTCGAAAAGGCGAGGCACCGGGGAGCTGTTTTTT. Its protein is CASSKRRGTGELFF. Variable domain in full (rest from reference TRBV25-1 and TRBJ2-2): EADIYQTPRYLVIGTGKKITLECSQTMGHDKMYWYQQDPGMELHLIHYSYGVNSTEKGDLSSESTVSRIRTEHFPLTLESARPSHTSQYLCASSKRRGTGELFFGEGSRLTVL.